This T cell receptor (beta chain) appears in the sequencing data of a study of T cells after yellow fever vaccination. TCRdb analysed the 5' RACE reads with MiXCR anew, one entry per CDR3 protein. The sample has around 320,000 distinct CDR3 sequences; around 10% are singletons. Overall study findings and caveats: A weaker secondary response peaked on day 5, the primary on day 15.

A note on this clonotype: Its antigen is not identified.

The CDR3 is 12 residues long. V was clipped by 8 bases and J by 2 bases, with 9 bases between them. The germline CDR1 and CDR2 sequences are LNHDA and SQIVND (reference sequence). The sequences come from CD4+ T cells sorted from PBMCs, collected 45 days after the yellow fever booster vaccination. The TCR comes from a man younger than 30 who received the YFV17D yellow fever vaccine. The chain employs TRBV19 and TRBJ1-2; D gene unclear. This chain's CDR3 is CASYRQNYGYTF. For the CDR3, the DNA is TGTGCCAGTTATAGGCAGAACTATGGCTACACCTTC. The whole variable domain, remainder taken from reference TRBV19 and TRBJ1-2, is DGGITQSPKYLFRKEGQNVTLSCEQNLNHDAMYWYRQDPGQGLRLIYYSQIVNDFQKGDIAEGYSVSREKKESFPLTVTSAQKNPTAFYLCASYRQNYGYTFGSGTRLTVV.